Shown below are 30 T cell receptor beta chains from a single sample sequenced in a study of cytomegalovirus exposure and HLA in healthy donors. PCR amplification relied on 60 Vbeta primers (plus 13 Jbeta primers). Profiling relied on immunoSEQ multiplex PCR, and the TCRdb table lists in-frame clones only, not all of them. The sample includes 150,000 to 200,000 clones, approximately 80% of them seen just once. Sample: PBMCs. These receptors all come from a woman aged 40 to 49 in good health and CMV-seronegative.

The chain has TRBV6-5 and TRBJ2-1, with TRBD1 matching 8 bases. V gave up 8 bases and J gave up 8 bases; unmatched junction bases: 8. CDR3 length: 13 residues. In germline, CDR1 is MNHEY, CDR2 SVGAGI. CDR3 nucleotide sequence: TGTGCCAGCCTCCGTGCGACAGGGGATGAGCAGTTCTTC. Protein sequence: CASLRATGDEQFF.

V usage is TRBV6-4 and J usage is TRBJ2-1; TRBD1 might be the D (5 bases). Germline V gene sequence: CDR1 MRHNA, CDR2 SNTAGT. CDR3 length equals 13 residues. V was pared by 4 bases and J by 9 bases, with 13 bases between. This CDR3 is CASSVSTASEQFF. Here the CDR3 DNA reads TGTGCCAGCAGTGTGTCGACAGCGAGTGAGCAGTTCTTC.

This rearrangement joins TRBV7-2 to TRBJ2-5, with 10 bases aligning to TRBD2. V was clipped by 4 bases and J by 4 bases; unmatched bases: 9. Germline-derived CDR1 and CDR2 are SGHTA and FQGNSA. CDR3 length equals 16 residues. This CDR3 reads CASSSLEAGGAETQYF. The CDR3, as DNA: TGTGCCAGCAGCTCCTTGGAAGCGGGGGGGGCAGAGACCCAGTACTTC.

This clone was seen only once. The junction shows a germline mismatch at one end, possibly a read error. V is TRBV6-6 and J is TRBJ2-1, with 7 bases lining up with TRBD2. This CDR3 contains 14 residues. Germline V CDR1 and CDR2: MNHNY, SVGAGI (reference sequence). The CDR3 nucleotides read TGTGCCAGCTTTGAGCGGGGACTCTACAATGGGCAGTTCTTC. The encoded protein is CASFERGLYNGQFF.

The chain carries TRBV19 and TRBJ1-5, with D perhaps matching TRBD1 (5 bases). The CDR3 consists of 13 residues. Trimming left V 0 bases short and J 5 bases short, with 5 bases between. Germline assignment: CDR1 LNHDA and CDR2 SQIVND (reference sequence). The DNA of the CDR3 is TGTGCCAGTAGTATAGACAGGGATCAGCCCCAGCATTTT. Amino acid sequence: CASSIDRDQPQHF.

This clone has just a few counts. The chain uses TRBV19 and TRBJ1-1; D might be TRBD1 (5 bases). V was pared by 4 bases and J by 2 bases, with 14 bases between. This CDR3 region has 15 residues. Germline V CDR1 and CDR2: LNHDA, SQIVND (reference sequence). The CDR3 sequence is CASSNPYRTNTEAFF. The CDR3 DNA reads as TGTGCCAGTAGTAACCCATACAGGACAAACACTGAAGCTTTCTTT.

This chain links TRBV5-6 with TRBJ2-5; no firm D call. CDR3 length equals 13 residues. Germline-derived CDR1 and CDR2 are SGHDT and YYEEEE. The V end lost 6 bases, the J end lost 3 bases, and 12 bases lay between the germline ends. The CDR3 DNA sequence: TGTGCCAGCAACAGACGGTCCAAAGAGACCCAGTACTTC. The encoded protein is CASNRRSKETQYF.

The genes are TRBV7-9 and TRBJ1-1; perhaps TRBD1 as D (5 bases). CDR1 and CDR2 from the germline V gene are SEHNR and FQNEAQ (reference sequence). The germline V and J ends were trimmed by 3 bases and 7 bases, with 6 bases remaining between them. This CDR3 has 11 amino acids. The CDR3 loop is CASSFQGEAFF. In DNA, the CDR3 is TGTGCCAGCAGCTTTCAGGGTGAAGCTTTCTTT.

In its sample, this clone was seen once. The chain carries TRBV6-1 and TRBJ1-4, with 7 nucleotides matching TRBD1. This CDR3 contains 15 residues. V was pared by 5 bases and J by 5 bases, with 8 bases of the junction left unmatched. CDR1 and CDR2 from the germline V gene are MNHNS and SASEGT. DNA for the CDR3: TGTGCCAGCAGTAACTACAGGGGTCAAAATGAAAAACTGTTTTTT. Residues: CASSNYRGQNEKLFF.

This clone was observed a single time. The genes are TRBV11-2 and TRBJ2-7; the match to TRBD1 covers 10 bases. The J segment lost 4 bases and the V segment lost 5 bases, leaving 8 bases of the junction unmatched. This CDR3 spans 15 amino acids. CDR1 SGHAT and CDR2 FQNNGV come from the germline V gene. The CDR3 here is CASSLRTGGFYEQYF. The CDR3 DNA follows: TGTGCCAGCAGCCTCAGGACAGGGGGTTTTTACGAGCAGTACTTC.

The chain recombines TRBV4-3 with TRBJ1-2; TRBD1 matches 9 bases. The CDR3 contains 15 residues. Germline V gene sequence: CDR1 LGHNA, CDR2 YSLEER. Germline trimming cut 0 bases from V and 3 bases from J; bases unmatched to any gene: 2. The CDR3 sequence is CASSQDDRGDYGYTF. The CDR3 DNA reads as TGCGCCAGCAGCCAAGATGACAGGGGGGACTATGGCTACACCTTC.

The V gene is TRBV7-3, the J gene TRBJ2-1; 14 bases fit TRBD2. Germline V gene lookup returns CDR1 SGHTA and CDR2 FQGTGA. The length of the CDR3 is 16 residues. Trimming cost V 1 base and J 6 bases; bases outside gene matches: 2. CDR3 DNA sequence: TGTGCCAGCAGCTTAATAGGGACTAGCGGGAGCAATGAGCAGTTCTTC. Its protein is CASSLIGTSGSNEQFF.

V is TRBV7-6 and J is TRBJ1-6; 9 nucleotides align to TRBD1. Germline V gene sequence: CDR1 SGHVS, CDR2 FNYEAQ. V gave up 5 bases and J gave up 10 bases; unmatched junction bases: 3. CDR3 length equals 13 residues. The CDR3 DNA follows: TGTGCCAGCAGCGGGACAGGGAAATCACCCCTCCACTTT. Encoded protein: CASSGTGKSPLHF. The full variable domain, in which reference TRBV7-6 and TRBJ1-6 provide the parts outside the CDR3, is GAGVSQSPRYKVTKRGQDVALRCDPISGHVSLYWYRQALGQGPEFLTYFNYEAQQDKSGLPNDRFSAERPEGSISTLTIQRTEQRDSAMYRCASSGTGKSPLHFGNGTRLTVT.

This sequence joins TRBV6-6 and TRBJ1-5; D not resolved. Germline CDR1 MNHNY, CDR2 SVGAGI (reference sequence). This CDR3 is 12 amino acids long. Trimming removed 9 bases from V and 3 bases from J, with 9 bases in between. The DNA for the CDR3 is TGTGCCAGTCGACACCCCAATCAGCCCCAGCATTTT. It codes for CASRHPNQPQHF.

This chain joins TRBV5-1 and TRBJ1-4; D possibly corresponds to TRBD1 (5 bases). With 4 bases removed from V and 8 bases from J, the gap between germline ends came to 18 bases. The CDR3 runs to 15 residues. Germline CDR1 SGHRS, CDR2 YFSETQ. CDR3 sequence: CASSLQVGEGEKLFF. For the CDR3, the DNA is TGCGCCAGCAGCCTACAGGTTGGGGAGGGGGAAAAACTGTTTTTT.

The chain couples TRBV10-2 to TRBJ2-1, with TRBD2 identical over 8 bases. With 4 bases clipped from V and 4 bases from J, the junction kept 9 bases outside the gene matches. The CDR3 is made up of 16 amino acids. The germline V gene encodes CDR1 WSHSY and CDR2 SAAADI. CDR3 region: CASSAASGGLYNEQFF. DNA for the CDR3: TGCGCCAGCAGTGCCGCCTCGGGAGGGTTGTACAATGAGCAGTTCTTC.

This chain connects TRBV28 to TRBJ1-2; D perhaps matches TRBD1 (5 bases). The CDR3 covers 15 residues. Trimming took off 5 bases at V and 8 bases at J, with 21 bases between the two ends. Germline V gene lookup returns CDR1 MDHEN and CDR2 SYDVKM. For the CDR3, the DNA is TGTGCCAGCAGTACCCCGACAGAGTACATGGGGGGCTACACCTTC. It yields the protein CASSTPTEYMGGYTF.

This sequence joins TRBV6-1 and TRBJ1-5; D not resolved. This CDR3 comprises 13 residues. Deletions cut 5 bases from V and 4 bases from J, with 9 bases between. The germline gives CDR1 MNHNS, CDR2 SASEGT. Written as DNA, the CDR3 is TGTGCCAGCAGTAGCCGGGAAAATCAGCCCCAGCATTTT. Its translation: CASSSRENQPQHF.

This clone was seen once. The genes are TRBV18 and TRBJ1-6, with a weak D call TRBD1 (5 bases). Germline V gene data show CDR1 as KGHSH and CDR2 as LQKENI. The CDR3 has 13 amino acids. The V end lost 2 bases, the J end lost 9 bases, and 8 bases lay between the germline ends. The CDR3 nucleotides read TGTGCCAGCTCACCAGGGGGGAGTTCACCCCTCCACTTT. Protein: CASSPGGSSPLHF.

The J gene is TRBJ1-1, the V gene TRBV19; a possible D gene is TRBD1 (5 bases). Trimming shortened V by 2 bases and J by 6 bases, and 10 bases separated the two germline ends. CDR1 and CDR2 (germline): LNHDA, SQIVND (reference sequence). This CDR3 contains 13 residues. In DNA form, the CDR3 reads TGTGCCAGTAGTATACGGAGGGGTCCTGAAGCTTTCTTT. This encodes CASSIRRGPEAFF.

This chain joins TRBV29-1 and TRBJ2-7; a weak D match, TRBD1 (6 bases). The CDR3 consists of 12 residues. CDR1 and CDR2 (germline): SQVTM, ANQGSEA. V lost 3 bases, J lost 5 bases, and 11 bases lay in between. The CDR3, as DNA: TGCAGCGTTGAGCCAGGGGACCACGAGCAGTACTTC. Amino acids: CSVEPGDHEQYF.

This clone is medium-sized in the sample. V usage is TRBV4-2 and J usage is TRBJ2-3, with D maybe TRBD1 (5 bases). Germline CDR1 LGHNA, CDR2 YNFKEQ. CDR3 length: 16 residues. Trimming stripped 1 base from V and 0 bases from J, with 11 bases between. The CDR3 spells CASSQGRASSTDTQYF. In nucleotides, the CDR3 is TGTGCCAGCAGCCAAGGCAGGGCCTCTAGCACAGATACGCAGTATTTT.

This sequence joins TRBV28 and TRBJ2-2; D might be TRBD1 (5 bases). The germline gives CDR1 MDHEN, CDR2 SYDVKM. This CDR3 is built from 13 residues. V lost 7 bases to trimming and J lost 6 bases, with 12 bases between them. CDR3 loop: CASKGLNAGELFF. The DNA of the CDR3 is TGTGCCAGCAAGGGGCTTAACGCCGGGGAGCTGTTTTTT. The full variable domain, its missing parts supplied by reference TRBV28 and TRBJ2-2, is DVKVTQSSRYLVKRTGEKVFLECVQDMDHENMFWYRQDPGLGLRLIYFSYDVKMKEKGDIPEGYSVSREKKERFSLILESASTNQTSMYLCASKGLNAGELFFGEGSRLTVL.

The V call is TRBV5-8, the J call TRBJ2-5, with D maybe TRBD1 (7 bases). CDR1 is SGHTS, CDR2 YDEGEE, per germline. The CDR3 has 14 amino acids. V shed 4 bases and J shed 5 bases, with 15 bases lying between them. The CDR3 nucleotides are TGTGCCAGCAGCGGAAGGACAGGAGGGGAGACCCAGTACTTC. This translates into CASSGRTGGETQYF.

The chain links TRBV27 to TRBJ2-1; 13 nucleotides agree with TRBD2. Germline values: CDR1 MNHEY, CDR2 SMNVEV (reference sequence). The CDR3 is 17 residues long. Unmatched junction bases numbered 2, after V lost 3 bases and J lost 0 bases. The CDR3 sequence is CASSFRTSGSSYNEQFF. Written as DNA, the CDR3 is TGTGCCAGCAGTTTTCGGACTAGCGGGAGCTCCTACAATGAGCAGTTCTTC.

The rearrangement uses TRBV7-2 and TRBJ2-7; 11 nucleotides align to TRBD1. The CDR3 is 13 amino acids. From germline, CDR1 is SGHTA and CDR2 FQGNSA. Losses at the gene ends were 5 bases for V and 7 bases for J; bases not matched to a gene: 4. CDR3: CASSQGTGGEQYF. CDR3 nucleotides: TGTGCCAGCAGCCAAGGGACAGGGGGAGAGCAGTACTTC.

The CDR3 DNA sequence: TGTGCCAGCAGTCCTGGGGGGTTAGAGGCTGAAGCTTTCTTT. Protein: CASSPGGLEAEAFF. V usage is TRBV7-9 and J usage is TRBJ1-1; perhaps TRBD1 as D (5 bases). Germline V gives CDR1 SEHNR, CDR2 FQNEAQ (reference sequence). V lost 6 bases to trimming and J lost 6 bases, with 17 bases between them. CDR3 size: 14 residues.

The J gene is TRBJ1-6, the V gene TRBV19, with TRBD1 identical over 9 bases. Trimming removed 4 bases from V and 7 bases from J; junction bases left unmatched: 2. CDR1 LNHDA and CDR2 SQIVND come from the germline V gene (reference sequence). The length of the CDR3 is 14 residues. The DNA for the CDR3 is TGTGCCAGTAGTACGGACAGGGGAAATTCACCCCTCCACTTT. Amino acid sequence: CASSTDRGNSPLHF.

The V call is TRBV29-1, the J call TRBJ2-7, with D perhaps TRBD1 (5 bases). There are 16 residues in the CDR3. Germline loops: CDR1 SQVTM, CDR2 ANQGSEA. Trimming took 4 bases from V and 0 from J, leaving 19 bases between them. As DNA, the CDR3 is TGCAGCGTTGTGCTGTTAAAGGCAGGGATCTCCTACGAGCAGTACTTC. Amino acids: CSVVLLKAGISYEQYF.

The chain joins TRBV28 to TRBJ2-3; 14 nucleotides match TRBD2. The length of the CDR3 is 16 residues. CDR1 is MDHEN, CDR2 SYDVKM, per germline. V trimming: 8 bases; J trimming: 2 bases; junction bases outside the gene matches: 6. Here the CDR3 DNA reads TGTGCCAGCCGACTAGCGGGGGGGGCCCCCACAGATACGCAGTATTTT. Its protein product is CASRLAGGAPTDTQYF. The variable domain in full, with the rest retrieved from reference TRBV28 and TRBJ2-3, is DVKVTQSSRYLVKRTGEKVFLECVQDMDHENMFWYRQDPGLGLRLIYFSYDVKMKEKGDIPEGYSVSREKKERFSLILESASTNQTSMYLCASRLAGGAPTDTQYFGPGTRLTVL.